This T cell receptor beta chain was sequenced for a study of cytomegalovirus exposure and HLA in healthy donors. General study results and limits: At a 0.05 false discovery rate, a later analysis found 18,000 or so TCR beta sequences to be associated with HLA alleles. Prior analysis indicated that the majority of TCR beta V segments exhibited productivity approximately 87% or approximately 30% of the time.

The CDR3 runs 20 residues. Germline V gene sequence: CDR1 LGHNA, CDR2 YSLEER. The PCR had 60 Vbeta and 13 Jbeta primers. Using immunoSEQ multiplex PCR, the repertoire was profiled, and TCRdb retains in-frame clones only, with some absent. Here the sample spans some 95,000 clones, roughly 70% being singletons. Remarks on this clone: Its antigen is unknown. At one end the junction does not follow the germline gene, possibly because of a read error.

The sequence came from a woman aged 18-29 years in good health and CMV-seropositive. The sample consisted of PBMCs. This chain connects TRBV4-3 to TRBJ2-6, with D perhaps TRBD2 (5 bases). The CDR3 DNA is TGCGCTAGCAGCCAAAATTTAATGGAAGGACTCTACTCTGGGGCCAACGTCCTGACTTTC. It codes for CASSQNLMEGLYSGANVLTF.